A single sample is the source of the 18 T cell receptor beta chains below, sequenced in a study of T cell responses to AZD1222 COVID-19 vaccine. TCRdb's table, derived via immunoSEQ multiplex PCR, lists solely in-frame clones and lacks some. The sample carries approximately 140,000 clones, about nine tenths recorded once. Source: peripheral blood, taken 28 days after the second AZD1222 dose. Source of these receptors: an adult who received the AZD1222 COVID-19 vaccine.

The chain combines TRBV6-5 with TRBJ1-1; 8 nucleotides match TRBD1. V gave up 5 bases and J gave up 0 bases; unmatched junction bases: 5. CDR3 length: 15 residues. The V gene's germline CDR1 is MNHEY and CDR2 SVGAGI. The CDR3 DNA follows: TGTGCCAGCAGTCAGGGGGCTTACATGAACACTGAAGCTTTCTTT. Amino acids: CASSQGAYMNTEAFF.

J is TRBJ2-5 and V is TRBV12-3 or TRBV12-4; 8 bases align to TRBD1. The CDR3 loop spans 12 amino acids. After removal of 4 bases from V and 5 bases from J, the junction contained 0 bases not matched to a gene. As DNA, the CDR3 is TGTGCCAGCAGTTACAGGGGGGAGACCCAGTACTTC. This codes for CASSYRGETQYF.

CDR3 loop: CASSGMGQGIEKLFF. The CDR3 nucleotides read TGTGCCAGCAGTGGAATGGGACAGGGCATTGAAAAACTGTTTTTT. The chain uses TRBV2 and TRBJ1-4; 9 positions agree with TRBD1. Germline-derived CDR1 and CDR2 are SNHLY and FYNNEI. V lost 4 bases, J lost 7 bases, and 7 bases stayed unmatched. This CDR3 spans 15 amino acids. The full variable domain, with the rest looked up from reference TRBV2 and TRBJ1-4, is EPEVTQTPSHQVTQMGQEVILRCVPISNHLYFYWYRQILGQKVEFLVSFYNNEISEKSEIFDDQFSVERPDGSNFTLKIRSTKLEDSAMYFCASSGMGQGIEKLFFGSGTQLSVL.

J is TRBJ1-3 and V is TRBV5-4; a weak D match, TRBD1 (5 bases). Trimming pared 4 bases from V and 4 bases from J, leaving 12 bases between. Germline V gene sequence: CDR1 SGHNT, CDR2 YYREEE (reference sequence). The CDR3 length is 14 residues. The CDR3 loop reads CASSPAGTGNTIYF. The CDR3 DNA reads TGTGCCAGCAGCCCCGCCGGGACCGGAAACACCATATATTTT.

The CDR3 loop is CARSSDRMNGYTF. CDR3 DNA: TGTGCCAGAAGCTCGGACAGGATGAATGGCTACACCTTC. The V and J genes are TRBV5-3 and TRBJ1-2, with TRBD1 matching 7 bases. TRBV5-3 is annotated as an ORF whose role is uncertain. The junction had 5 bases not matched to a gene; V was cut back by 3 bases and J by 6 bases. The CDR3 has 13 amino acids.

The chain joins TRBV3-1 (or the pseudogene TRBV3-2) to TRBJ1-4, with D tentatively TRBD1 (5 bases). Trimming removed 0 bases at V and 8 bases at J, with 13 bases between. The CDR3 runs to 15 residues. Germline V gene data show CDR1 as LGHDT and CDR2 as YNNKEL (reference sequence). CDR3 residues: CASSQDPRAGEKLFF. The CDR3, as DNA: TGTGCCAGCAGCCAAGATCCCAGGGCTGGGGAAAAACTGTTTTTT.

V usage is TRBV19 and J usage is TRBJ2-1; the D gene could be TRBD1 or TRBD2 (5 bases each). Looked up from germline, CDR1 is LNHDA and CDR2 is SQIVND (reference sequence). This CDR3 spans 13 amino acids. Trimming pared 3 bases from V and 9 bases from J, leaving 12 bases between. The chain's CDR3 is CASSMGTAGEQFF. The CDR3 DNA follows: TGTGCCAGTAGTATGGGGACCGCGGGTGAGCAGTTCTTC.

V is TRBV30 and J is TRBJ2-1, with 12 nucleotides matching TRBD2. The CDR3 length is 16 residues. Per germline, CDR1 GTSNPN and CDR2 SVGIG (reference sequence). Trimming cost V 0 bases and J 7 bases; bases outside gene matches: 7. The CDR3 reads CAWSVQLAGGGNEQFF. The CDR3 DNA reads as TGTGCCTGGAGTGTACAACTAGCGGGAGGTGGAAATGAGCAGTTCTTC.

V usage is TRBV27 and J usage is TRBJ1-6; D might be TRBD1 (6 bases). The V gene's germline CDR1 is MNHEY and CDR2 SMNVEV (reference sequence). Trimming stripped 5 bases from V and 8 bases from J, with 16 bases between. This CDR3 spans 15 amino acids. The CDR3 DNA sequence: TGTGCCAGCAGTCCAGGCACAGGGTGGGATTCACCCCTCCACTTT. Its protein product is CASSPGTGWDSPLHF.

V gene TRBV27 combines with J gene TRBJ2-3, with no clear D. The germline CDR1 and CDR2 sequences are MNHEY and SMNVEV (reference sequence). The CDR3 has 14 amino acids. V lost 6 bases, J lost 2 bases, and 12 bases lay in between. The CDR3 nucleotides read TGTGCCAGCAGATCGGGCTACCCCACAGATACGCAGTATTTT. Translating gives CASRSGYPTDTQYF.

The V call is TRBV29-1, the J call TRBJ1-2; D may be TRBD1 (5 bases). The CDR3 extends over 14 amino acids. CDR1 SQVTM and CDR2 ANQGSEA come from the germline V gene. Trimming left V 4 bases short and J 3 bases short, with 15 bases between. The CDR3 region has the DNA TGCAGCGTTGGGGGCAGGGCTTCCGACTATGGCTACACCTTC. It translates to CSVGGRASDYGYTF. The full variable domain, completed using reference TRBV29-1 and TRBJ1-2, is SAVISQKPSRDICQRGTSLTIQCQVDSQVTMMFWYRQQPGQSLTLIATANQGSEATYESGFVIDKFPISRPNLTFSTLTVSNMSPEDSSIYLCSVGGRASDYGYTFGSGTRLTVV.

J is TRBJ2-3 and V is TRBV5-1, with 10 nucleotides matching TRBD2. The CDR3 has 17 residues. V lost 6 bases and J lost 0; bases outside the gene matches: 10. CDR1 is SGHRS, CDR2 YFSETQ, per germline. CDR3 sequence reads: CASTPQAGGPSTDTQYF. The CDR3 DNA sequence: TGCGCCAGCACCCCGCAAGCGGGAGGGCCAAGCACAGATACGCAGTATTTT.

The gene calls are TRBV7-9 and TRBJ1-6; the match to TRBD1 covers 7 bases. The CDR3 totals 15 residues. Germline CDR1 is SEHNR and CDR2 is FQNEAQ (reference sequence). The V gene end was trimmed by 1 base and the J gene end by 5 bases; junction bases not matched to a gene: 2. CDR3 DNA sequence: TGTGCCAGCAGCTTAGTCGGGACAGATAATTCACCCCTCCACTTT. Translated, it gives CASSLVGTDNSPLHF.

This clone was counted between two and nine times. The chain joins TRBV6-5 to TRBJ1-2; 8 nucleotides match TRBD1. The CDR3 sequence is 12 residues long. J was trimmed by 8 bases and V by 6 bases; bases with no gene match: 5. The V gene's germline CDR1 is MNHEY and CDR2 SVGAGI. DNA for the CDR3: TGTGCCAGCAGCGCGACAGGGGTCGGCTACACCTTC. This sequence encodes CASSATGVGYTF.

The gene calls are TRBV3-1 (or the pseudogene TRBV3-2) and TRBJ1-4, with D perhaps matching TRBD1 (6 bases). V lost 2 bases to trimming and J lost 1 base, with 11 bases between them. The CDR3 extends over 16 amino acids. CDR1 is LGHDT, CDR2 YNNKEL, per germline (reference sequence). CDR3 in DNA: TGTGCCAGCAGCCAATGGGGGGCGGGAACTAATGAAAAACTGTTTTTT. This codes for CASSQWGAGTNEKLFF.

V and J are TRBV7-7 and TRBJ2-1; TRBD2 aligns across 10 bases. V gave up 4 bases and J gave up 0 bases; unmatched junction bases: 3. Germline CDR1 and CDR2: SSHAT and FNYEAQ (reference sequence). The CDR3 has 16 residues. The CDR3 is CASSSRLAGSYNEQFF. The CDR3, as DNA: TGTGCCAGCAGCTCACGACTAGCGGGCTCCTACAATGAGCAGTTCTTC.

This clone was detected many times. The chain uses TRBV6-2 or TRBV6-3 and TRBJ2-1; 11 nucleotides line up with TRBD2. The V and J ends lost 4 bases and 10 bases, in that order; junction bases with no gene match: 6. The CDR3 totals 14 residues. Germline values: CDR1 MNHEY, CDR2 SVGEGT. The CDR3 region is CASSLAGGPREQFF. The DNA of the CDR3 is TGTGCCAGCAGTTTAGCGGGAGGGCCCAGAGAGCAGTTCTTC.

Here the CDR3 reads CASSAGKLMPQHF. DNA for the CDR3: TGTGCCAGCAGCGCAGGGAAGTTGATGCCCCAGCATTTT. The J gene is TRBJ1-5, the V gene TRBV12-3 or TRBV12-4; maybe TRBD1 (5 bases). Deletions cut 6 bases from V and 9 bases from J, with 15 bases between. This CDR3 spans 13 amino acids.